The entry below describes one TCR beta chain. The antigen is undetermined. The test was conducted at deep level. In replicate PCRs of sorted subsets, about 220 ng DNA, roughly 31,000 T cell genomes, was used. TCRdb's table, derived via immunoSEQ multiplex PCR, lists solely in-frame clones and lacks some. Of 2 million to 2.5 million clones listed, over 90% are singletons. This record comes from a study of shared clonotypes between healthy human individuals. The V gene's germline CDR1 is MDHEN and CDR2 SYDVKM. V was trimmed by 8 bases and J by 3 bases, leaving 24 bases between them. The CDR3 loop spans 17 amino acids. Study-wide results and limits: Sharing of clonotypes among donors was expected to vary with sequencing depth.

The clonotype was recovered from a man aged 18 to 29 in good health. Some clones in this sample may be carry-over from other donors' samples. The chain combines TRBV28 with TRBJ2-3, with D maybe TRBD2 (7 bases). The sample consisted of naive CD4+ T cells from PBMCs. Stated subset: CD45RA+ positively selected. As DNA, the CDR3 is TGTGCCAGCCACGCGAGGGGGGCGGGAGTTTGGACAGATACGCAGTATTTT. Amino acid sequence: CASHARGAGVWTDTQYF.